The rows below give T cell receptor beta chains drawn from one sample of a study of blood T cell repertoires in COVID-19. Measured with immunoSEQ multiplex PCR; TCRdb has only the in-frame clones, and not every one. The sample consists of 39,000 or so clones, 81% of them appearing once. What was sequenced was peripheral blood. Every receptor here comes from a man aged 40-49 years with active or convalescent COVID-19. Both conserved end residues are part of each CDR3. Clone sizes are given selectively: once, few, many, or a class where the clone is expanded.

V gene,J gene,clone size,CDR3 protein
TRBV30,TRBJ2-2,-,CAWSVRVSGGGTGELFF
TRBV6-1,TRBJ1-1,-,CASSEGRATGVGEAFF
TRBV19,TRBJ2-7,-,CASSGSQKFEQYF
TRBV30,TRBJ2-1,-,CAWTPLATGYTEQFF
TRBV5-6,TRBJ1-2,-,CASSLWGADLDDGYTF
TRBV5-1,TRBJ2-5,-,CASSLEGVETQYF
TRBV29-1,TRBJ1-1,few,CSVVDPAGTEAFF
TRBV6-6,TRBJ1-6,-,CASSYSSENSPLHF
TRBV7-2,TRBJ2-1,-,CASSLVRLAVYNEQFF
TRBV7-2,TRBJ1-1,-,CASSRELAGTEAFF
TRBV18,TRBJ2-2,-,CASCPGSETGELFF
TRBV25-1,TRBJ2-1,-,CASRQGARNEQFF
TRBV6-1,TRBJ1-2,-,CASSEGQGAYGYTF
TRBV9,TRBJ2-7,few,CASSVVGLDDEQYF
TRBV6-2/TRBV6-3,TRBJ2-2,-,CASSHSTRNTGELFF
TRBV19,TRBJ2-6,-,CASSPGHSGANVLTF
TRBV7-9,TRBJ2-5,-,CASSRREGRETQYF
TRBV2,TRBJ2-7,-,CASMDSGPYEQYF
TRBV30,TRBJ2-4,-,CAWCWRGNIQYF
TRBV15,TRBJ2-1,-,CATSGLTSGGINEQFF
TRBV5-1,TRBJ2-7,-,CASSHPGGLAGGPLPYEQYF
TRBV7-6,TRBJ2-1,-,CASSLSGGLNNEQFF
TRBV2,TRBJ1-1,-,CASSAGSGTEAFF
TRBV9,TRBJ2-1,-,CASSAREFPPGNEQFF
TRBV5-6,TRBJ2-1,-,CASSSLLRQGAYNEQFF
TRBV7-8,TRBJ1-2,-,CASSLGHMIYGYTF
TRBV19,TRBJ1-1,-,CASSILVGKVSANTEAFF
TRBV6-5,TRBJ1-1,-,CASSYVAGTEAFF
TRBV7-9,TRBJ1-2,few,CASSLKGEGYYGYTF
TRBV25-1,TRBJ2-3,-,CASSKGLPGGDTQYF
TRBV28,TRBJ2-1,-,CASSSSLGGEVDEQFF
TRBV9,TRBJ2-1,-,CASSAGLAGYNGGQFF
TRBV6-5,TRBJ1-2,-,CASSYRGQSYGYTF
TRBV10-1,TRBJ1-1,-,CASSESGENTEAFF
TRBV11-3,TRBJ1-1,-,CASSTDSWTEAFF
TRBV19,TRBJ1-6,-,CASSFFSDSPLHF
TRBV5-1,TRBJ1-2,-,CASSWIDSDGYTF
TRBV4-3,TRBJ2-1,-,CASSQETGFYNEQFF
TRBV4-3,TRBJ2-7,-,CASSQEEGYEQYF
TRBV19,TRBJ1-2,-,CASMTGESYGYTF
TRBV7-3,TRBJ2-2,-,CASSPLDRDRAGELFF
TRBV28,TRBJ1-2,-,CASSLGDRANYGYTF
TRBV30,TRBJ1-1,-,CAWARQGAGTEAFF
TRBV24-1,TRBJ2-1,-,CATSGSPLKGRIGEGLLGEQFF
TRBV5-4,TRBJ2-1,-,CASSPRQGAGNEQFF
TRBV29-1,TRBJ2-1,-,CSVPGQSSYNEQFF
TRBV5-6,TRBJ2-7,-,CASSTWGGGYEQYF
TRBV2,TRBJ1-2,-,CASMVDTGAIGYTF
TRBV20-1,TRBJ1-1,-,CSATGGGGAFF
TRBV28,TRBJ2-1,-,CASSLPPGQGHNEQFF
TRBV30,TRBJ1-1,-,CALRGNIGTEAFF
TRBV12-5,TRBJ2-1,once,CASGLAAASGGHSYEQFF